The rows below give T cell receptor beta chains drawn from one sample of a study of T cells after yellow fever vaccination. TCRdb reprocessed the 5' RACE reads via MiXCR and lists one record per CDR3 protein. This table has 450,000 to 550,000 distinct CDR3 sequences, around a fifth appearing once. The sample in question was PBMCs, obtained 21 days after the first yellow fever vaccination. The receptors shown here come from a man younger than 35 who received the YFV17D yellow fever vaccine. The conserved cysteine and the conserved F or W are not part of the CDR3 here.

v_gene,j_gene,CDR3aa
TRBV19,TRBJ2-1,ASSARGGGRTDEQF
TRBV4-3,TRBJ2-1,ASSQVLALDEQF
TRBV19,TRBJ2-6,ASTVSGANVLT
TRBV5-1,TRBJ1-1,ASNAFAPNTEAF
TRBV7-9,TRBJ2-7,ASSRRGGGNYEQY
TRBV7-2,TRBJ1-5,ASSETGANQPQH
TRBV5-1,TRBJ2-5,ASSYNLLASGGQETQY
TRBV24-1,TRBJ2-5,ATSDPTGDETQY
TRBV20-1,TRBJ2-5,SARDLPGGSVETQY
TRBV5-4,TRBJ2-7,ASSQGQGAQYEQY
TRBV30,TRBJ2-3,AWSGSDTQY
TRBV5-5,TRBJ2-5,ASSSRPGTGSQETQY
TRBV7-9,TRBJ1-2,ASSSQATELVGGYT
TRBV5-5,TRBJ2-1,ASSFPSVLEQF
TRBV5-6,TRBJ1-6,ASLDSGQYNSPLH
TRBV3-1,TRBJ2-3,ASSQLIRGGADTQY
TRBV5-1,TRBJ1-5,ASARGEANQPQH
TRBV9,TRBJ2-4,ASSVDRANNLQY
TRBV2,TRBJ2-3,ASRSMGGAEDTQY
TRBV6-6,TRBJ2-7,ASTGGGYYEQY
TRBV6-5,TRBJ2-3,ASSYSTVGDTQY
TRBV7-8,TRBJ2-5,ASSFSLAGGYETQY
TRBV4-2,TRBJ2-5,ASSQEVGTETQY
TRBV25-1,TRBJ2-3,ASSATPGQRTDTQY
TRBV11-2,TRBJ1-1,ASSLDLDTEAF
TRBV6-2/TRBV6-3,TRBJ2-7,ASSYSTGGYEQY
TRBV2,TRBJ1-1,ASSGTALQTEAF
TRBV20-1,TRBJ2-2,SAQPTGRYTGELF
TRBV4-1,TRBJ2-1,ASCQVTSNYNEQF
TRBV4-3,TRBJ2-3,ASSQDGTSGGTDTQY
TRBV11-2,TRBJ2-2,ASSHTTGELF
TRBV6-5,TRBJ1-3,ASSYSGTGPGNTIY
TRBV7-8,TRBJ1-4,ASSRHRVTNEKLF
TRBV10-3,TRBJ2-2,ASGGTLNTGELF
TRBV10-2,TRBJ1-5,ASSANPGTPDNQPQH
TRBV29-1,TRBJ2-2,SVARQGGTGELF
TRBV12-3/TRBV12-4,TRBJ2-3,ASRNPSGGDTQY
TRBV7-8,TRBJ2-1,ASSPDGGSEQF
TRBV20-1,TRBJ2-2,SARGAGTGELF
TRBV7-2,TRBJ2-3,ASRLAGGHTDTQY
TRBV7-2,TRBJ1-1,ASSRTDSRTEAF
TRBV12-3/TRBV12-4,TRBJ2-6,ASGGGVRRSGANVLT
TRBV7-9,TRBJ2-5,ASTSFGGNRETQY
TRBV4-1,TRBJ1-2,ASSQGTGGLNYGYT
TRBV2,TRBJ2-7,ASSEPGLGYEQY
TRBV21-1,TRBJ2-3,ARFFNRGGDNTQY
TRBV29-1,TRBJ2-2,SVETQATGELF
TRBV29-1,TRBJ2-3,SVEIRGRAADTQY
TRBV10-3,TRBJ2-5,AISEGPGTETQY
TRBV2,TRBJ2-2,ASSLELTPGELF
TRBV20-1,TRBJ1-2,SVHPGGGYT
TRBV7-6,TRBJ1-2,ASGPTGTAGYT
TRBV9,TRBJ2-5,ASSVVGTGVLETQY